This TCR beta chain comes out of a study of blood T cell repertoires in COVID-19. As handled by the study authors: Estimated nucleated cell counts came from reference gene primer amplification. The data were produced by immunoSEQ multiplex PCR, yet TCRdb's version contains in-frame clones alone and is incomplete. That table gives V, J and clone size, and the DNA gave D and trimming. The sample has some 41,000 clones; approximately 90% are singletons. The clonotype was recovered from a human donor in a cohort sampled during active COVID-19. Sequenced input: peripheral blood.

DNA of the CDR3: TGTGCCAGCCGTATTCTATCCGGGACAGGGGGCGGAGAGCAGTTCTTC. This encodes CASRILSGTGGGEQFF. V is TRBV5-4 and J is TRBJ2-1; TRBD1 matches 12 bases. Germline assignment: CDR1 SGHNT and CDR2 YYREEE (reference sequence). The CDR3 is 16 amino acids. V lost 7 bases and J lost 10; bases outside the gene matches: 15.